The 20 T cell receptor beta chains listed next were all sequenced from one sample in a study of blood T cells in healthy people across ages. The authors ran a second PCR of about 6 to 11 cycles using a sample-barcoded 5' primer and a J-beta primer mix. MiXCR, applied by TCRdb to the 5' RACE reads, yields one record per CDR3 protein. This sample carries around 800,000 distinct CDR3 sequences, roughly 26% of them seen once, and the ten largest clones take about 3%. These data were likewise used in another study, on T cells of mothers and their children.

The sample consisted of blood. These receptors all come from a boy younger than 18 in good health.

V gene TRBV19 combines with J gene TRBJ1-5; D is undetermined. From germline, CDR1 is LNHDA and CDR2 SQIVND (reference sequence). The ends were cut back, 6 bases at V and 2 bases at J, with 11 bases in the middle. There are 14 residues in the CDR3. Here the CDR3 DNA reads TGTGCCAGTAGCGCAAGGTGGGGCAATCAGCCCCAGCATTTT. It translates to CASSARWGNQPQHF.

The sample holds a few counts of this clonotype. This chain uses TRBV5-5 with TRBJ2-1, with D perhaps given as TRBD1 or TRBD2 (5 bases each). Deletions cut 0 bases from V and 15 bases from J, with 16 bases between. Germline values: CDR1 SGHKS, CDR2 YYEKEE (reference sequence). CDR3 size: 13 residues. CDR3 sequence: CASSLAGTPSRFF. The DNA of the CDR3 is TGTGCCAGCAGCTTGGCTGGGACGCCCAGCCGGTTCTTC.

This chain's CDR3 is CASSLEGGSDEQFF. The CDR3, as DNA: TGTGCCAGCAGCCTGGAGGGAGGTTCCGATGAGCAGTTCTTC. The chain links TRBV12-3 or TRBV12-4 to TRBJ2-1; weak D call: TRBD2 (6 bases). The germline V and J ends were trimmed by 6 bases and 8 bases, with 17 bases remaining between them. CDR3 length equals 14 residues.

The chain employs TRBV9 and TRBJ2-1; 11 nucleotides line up with TRBD2. CDR1 is SGDLS, CDR2 YYNGEE, per germline. V lost 3 bases, J lost 7 bases, and 9 bases stayed unmatched. There are 16 residues in the CDR3. The CDR3 loop is CASSAELAGVGNEQFF. CDR3 bases: TGTGCCAGCAGCGCAGAACTAGCGGGGGTGGGGAATGAGCAGTTCTTC.

The chain couples TRBV5-1 to TRBJ1-2; 9 positions match TRBD1. Germline assignment: CDR1 SGHRS and CDR2 YFSETQ. Trimming took 0 bases from V and 5 from J; bases not matched to a gene: 2. The CDR3 spans 14 residues. Written as DNA, the CDR3 is TGCGCCAGCAGCTTGGAGGACAGGGGTTATGGCTACACCTTC. The encoded protein is CASSLEDRGYGYTF. Looking up the rest from reference TRBV5-1 and TRBJ1-2 gives the full variable domain: KAGVTQTPRYLIKTRGQQVTLSCSPISGHRSVSWYQQTPGQGLQFLFEYFSETQRNKGNFPGRFSGRQFSNSRSEMNVSTLELGDSALYLCASSLEDRGYGYTFGSGTRLTVV.

The chain links TRBV6-1 to TRBJ2-1; D perhaps matches TRBD1 (5 bases). V was pared by 2 bases and J by 4 bases, with 9 bases between. CDR1 MNHNS and CDR2 SASEGT come from the germline V gene. The CDR3 is made up of 14 amino acids. The chain's CDR3 is CASSEFQGYNEQFF. As DNA, the CDR3 is TGTGCCAGCAGTGAATTCCAGGGATACAATGAGCAGTTCTTC.

The chain recombines TRBV28 with TRBJ2-5; D is perhaps TRBD1 (6 bases). The DNA end is more similar to TRBJ2-7, so the J call may be wrong. CDR3 length: 12 residues. Germline V lookup: CDR1 MDHEN, CDR2 SYDVKM. The CDR3 spells CASSYRAHEQYF. In DNA form, the CDR3 reads TGTGCCAGCAGTTACAGGGCCCACGAGCAGTACTTC.

This clonotype came up a few times. This sequence joins TRBV7-8 and TRBJ2-1; TRBD1 or TRBD2 may be the D gene (5 bases each). The CDR3 totals 16 residues. Germline V lookup: CDR1 SGHVS, CDR2 FQNEAQ. Trimming stripped 7 bases from V and 0 bases from J, with 16 bases between. The CDR3 protein is CASIGYRSGSYNEQFF. The CDR3 nucleotides are TGTGCCAGCATCGGATACAGGAGCGGCTCCTACAATGAGCAGTTCTTC.

This clonotype was picked up a small number of times. The chain is built from TRBV27 and TRBJ1-6; no firm D call. Germline CDR1 MNHEY, CDR2 SMNVEV (reference sequence). Trimming left V 5 bases short and J 12 bases short, with 14 bases between. CDR3 size: 13 residues. The CDR3 sequence: CASSPQPEEPLHF. Here the CDR3 DNA reads TGTGCCAGCAGTCCTCAACCGGAGGAACCCCTCCACTTT.

This clonotype showed up just a few times. The J gene is TRBJ2-7, the V gene TRBV25-1; tentatively, D is TRBD2 (5 bases). The CDR3 is 14 amino acids. Between the trimmed V and J ends, which lost 3 bases and 7 bases, there was a span of 16 bases. Germline V gene data show CDR1 as MGHDK and CDR2 as SYGVNS. The CDR3 DNA is TGTGCCAGCAGTGAGGGCCAGCGAACGGGAGAGCAGTACTTC. Protein product: CASSEGQRTGEQYF.

The chain is built from TRBV6-5 and TRBJ2-7, with unresolved D. Looked up from germline, CDR1 is MNHEY and CDR2 is SVGAGI. Trimming shortened V by 6 bases and J by 10 bases, and 19 bases separated the two germline ends. The CDR3 runs 13 residues. The CDR3 DNA follows: TGTGCCAGCAGGATGGACGGCGTTGCTTCCCAGTACTTC. This encodes CASRMDGVASQYF.

As DNA, the CDR3 is TGTGCCATCAGGGCCGGTCCTGTCTCCTACGAGCAGTACTTC. It yields the protein CAIRAGPVSYEQYF. The chain links TRBV10-3 to TRBJ2-7; D gene ambiguous. This CDR3 has 14 residues. Germline V gene lookup returns CDR1 ENHRY and CDR2 SYGVKD. Deletions cut 6 bases from V and 0 bases from J, with 12 bases between.

The chain uses TRBV29-1 and TRBJ1-1, with TRBD1 matching over 8 bases. V lost 6 bases and J lost 4; bases outside the gene matches: 7. The length of the CDR3 is 13 residues. CDR1 and CDR2 from the germline V gene are SQVTM and ANQGSEA. CDR3 residues: CSVRTGIGTEAFF. The CDR3 nucleotides are TGCAGCGTCCGGACAGGGATTGGCACTGAAGCTTTCTTT.

V usage is TRBV3-1 and J usage is TRBJ2-1, with a tentative D call TRBD2 (5 bases). The CDR3 runs 14 residues. Between the trimmed V and J ends, which lost 1 base and 4 bases, there was a span of 8 bases. CDR1 is LGHDT and CDR2 is YNNKEL in the germline V gene (reference sequence). The CDR3 loop is CASSQVPGYNEQFF. As DNA, the CDR3 is TGTGCCAGCAGCCAAGTGCCGGGGTACAATGAGCAGTTCTTC.

This chain links TRBV6-2 or TRBV6-3 with TRBJ1-1, with D unclear. The CDR3 loop spans 11 amino acids. Germline loops: CDR1 MNHEY, CDR2 SVGEGT. V was cut by 5 bases and J by 12 bases, with 13 bases left in between. The CDR3 spells CASSSPPWTFF. CDR3 DNA: TGTGCCAGCAGTAGTCCTCCATGGACTTTCTTT.

This clonotype has just a few counts. The rearrangement joins TRBV7-9 to TRBJ2-6; D gene uncertain. Germline assignment: CDR1 SEHNR and CDR2 FQNEAQ (reference sequence). The CDR3 extends over 15 amino acids. V was pared by 3 bases and J by 4 bases, with 10 bases between. The CDR3 DNA reads as TGTGCCAGCAGCTTTGGTCTTACAGGGGCCAACGTCCTGACTTTC. Translation: CASSFGLTGANVLTF.

The sample holds a few counts of this clonotype. The V and J genes are TRBV7-8 and TRBJ1-6; TRBD1 aligns across 7 bases. J lost 7 bases, V lost 6 bases, and 6 bases had no gene match. The germline gives CDR1 SGHVS, CDR2 FQNEAQ. This CDR3 contains 14 residues. Here the CDR3 DNA reads TGTGCCAGCAGACTCGGGACAGAAAATTCACCCCTCCACTTT. This codes for CASRLGTENSPLHF.

V and J are TRBV3-1 and TRBJ1-2; no clear D gene. CDR3 length: 14 amino acids. In germline, CDR1 is LGHDT, CDR2 YNNKEL (reference sequence). Trimming removed 4 bases from V and 3 bases from J, with 12 bases in between. CDR3: CASSPDRQHYGYTF. CDR3 in DNA: TGTGCCAGCAGCCCGGATCGTCAGCACTATGGCTACACCTTC.

The chain carries TRBV20-1 and TRBJ2-3; 8 nucleotides match TRBD2. From germline, CDR1 is DFQATT and CDR2 SNEGSKA (reference sequence). The V segment lost 1 base and the J segment 2 bases; nucleotides outside the gene matches: 5. This CDR3 region has 15 residues. The CDR3 loop reads CSARGTSGPTDTQYF. The CDR3 region has the DNA TGCAGTGCTAGAGGCACTAGCGGCCCCACAGATACGCAGTATTTT.

As concerns this clonotype: A single base separates this from a much larger clone, so it may be a read error. The V and J genes are TRBV11-3 and TRBJ1-6, with TRBD1 as a possible D gene (6 bases). Per germline, CDR1 SGHNT and CDR2 YENEEA. The V and J ends lost 2 bases and 8 bases respectively, with 10 bases between them. This CDR3 has 14 amino acids. The CDR3 DNA follows: TGTGCCAGCAGCTTACAGGGGCCCGATTCACCCCTCCACTTT. Translated: CASSLQGPDSPLHF.